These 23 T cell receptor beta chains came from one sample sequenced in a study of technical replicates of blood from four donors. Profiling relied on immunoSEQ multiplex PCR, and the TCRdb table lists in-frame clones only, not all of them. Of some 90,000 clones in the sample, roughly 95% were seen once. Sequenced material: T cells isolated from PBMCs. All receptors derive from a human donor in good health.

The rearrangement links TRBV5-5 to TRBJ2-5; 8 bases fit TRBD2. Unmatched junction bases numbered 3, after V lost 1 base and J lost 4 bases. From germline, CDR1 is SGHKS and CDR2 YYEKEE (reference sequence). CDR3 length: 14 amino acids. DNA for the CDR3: TGTGCCAGCAGCTTGCAGAGCGGGAGAGAGACCCAGTACTTC. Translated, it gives CASSLQSGRETQYF.

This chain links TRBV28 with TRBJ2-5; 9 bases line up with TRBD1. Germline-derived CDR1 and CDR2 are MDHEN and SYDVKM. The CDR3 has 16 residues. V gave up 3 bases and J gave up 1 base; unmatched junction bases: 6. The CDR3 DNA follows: TGTGCCAGCAGTTTGTCCGGGACAGGGTCCCAAGAGACCCAGTACTTC. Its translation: CASSLSGTGSQETQYF.

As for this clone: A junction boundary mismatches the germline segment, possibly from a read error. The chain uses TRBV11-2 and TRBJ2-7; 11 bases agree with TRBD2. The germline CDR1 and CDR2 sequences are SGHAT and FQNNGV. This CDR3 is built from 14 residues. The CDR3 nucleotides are TGTGCCAGCAGATTAGTAGCGGGAGGGAACGAGCAGTACTTC. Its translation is CASRLVAGGNEQYF.

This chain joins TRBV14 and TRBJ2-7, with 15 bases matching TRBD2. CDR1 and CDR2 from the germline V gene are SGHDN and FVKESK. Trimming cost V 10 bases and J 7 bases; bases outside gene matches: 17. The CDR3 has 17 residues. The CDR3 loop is CATPFWTSGRALREQYF. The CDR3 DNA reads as TGTGCCACTCCATTTTGGACTAGCGGGAGGGCCTTGAGGGAGCAGTACTTC.

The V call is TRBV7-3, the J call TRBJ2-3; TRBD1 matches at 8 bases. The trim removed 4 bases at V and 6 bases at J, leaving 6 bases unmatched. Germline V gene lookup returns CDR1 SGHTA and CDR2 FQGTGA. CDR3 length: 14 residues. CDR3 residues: CASSSRDRGDTQYF. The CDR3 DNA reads TGTGCCAGCAGCTCCCGAGACAGGGGTGATACGCAGTATTTT.

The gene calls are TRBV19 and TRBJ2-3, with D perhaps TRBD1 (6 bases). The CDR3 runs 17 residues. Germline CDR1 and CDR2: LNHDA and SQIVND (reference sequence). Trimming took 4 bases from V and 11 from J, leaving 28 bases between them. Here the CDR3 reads CASSSSWGQKVEREQYF. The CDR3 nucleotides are TGTGCCAGTAGTAGTAGTTGGGGACAAAAGGTCGAACGGGAGCAGTATTTT.

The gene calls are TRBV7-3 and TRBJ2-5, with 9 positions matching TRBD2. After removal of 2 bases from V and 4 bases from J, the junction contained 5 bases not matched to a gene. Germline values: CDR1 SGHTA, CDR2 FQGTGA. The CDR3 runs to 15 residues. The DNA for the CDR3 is TGTGCCAGCAGCTTATTGCGGGAGGGCCGAGAGACCCAGTACTTC. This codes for CASSLLREGRETQYF. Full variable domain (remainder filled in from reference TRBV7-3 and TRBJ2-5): GAGVSQTPSNKVTEKGKYVELRCDPISGHTALYWYRQSLGQGPEFLIYFQGTGAADDSGLPNDRFFAVRPEGSVSTLKIQRTERGDSAVYLCASSLLREGRETQYFGPGTRLLVL.

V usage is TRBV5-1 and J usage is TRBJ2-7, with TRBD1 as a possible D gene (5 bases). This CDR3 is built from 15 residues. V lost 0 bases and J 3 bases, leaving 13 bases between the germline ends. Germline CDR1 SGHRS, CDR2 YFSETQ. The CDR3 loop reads CASSLATGPHYEQYF. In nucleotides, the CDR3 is TGCGCCAGCAGCTTGGCAACAGGACCCCACTACGAGCAGTACTTC.

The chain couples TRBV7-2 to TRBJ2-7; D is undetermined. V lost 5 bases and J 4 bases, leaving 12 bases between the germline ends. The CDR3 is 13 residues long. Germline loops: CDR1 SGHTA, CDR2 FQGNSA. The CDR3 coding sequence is TGTGCCAGCAGCCCTAGTCTAGGATACGAGCAGTACTTC. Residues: CASSPSLGYEQYF.

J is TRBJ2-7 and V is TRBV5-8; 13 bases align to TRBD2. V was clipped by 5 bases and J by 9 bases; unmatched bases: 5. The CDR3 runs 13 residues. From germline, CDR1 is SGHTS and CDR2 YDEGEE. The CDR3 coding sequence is TGTGCCAGCAGACAAGGACTAGCGGGAGCGCAGTACTTC. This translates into CASRQGLAGAQYF.

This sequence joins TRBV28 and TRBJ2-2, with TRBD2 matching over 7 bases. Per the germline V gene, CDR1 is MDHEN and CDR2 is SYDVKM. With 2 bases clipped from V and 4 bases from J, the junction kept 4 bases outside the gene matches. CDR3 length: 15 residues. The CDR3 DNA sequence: TGTGCCAGCAGTTTAGCGGGAGTGGGCACCGGGGAGCTGTTTTTT. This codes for CASSLAGVGTGELFF.

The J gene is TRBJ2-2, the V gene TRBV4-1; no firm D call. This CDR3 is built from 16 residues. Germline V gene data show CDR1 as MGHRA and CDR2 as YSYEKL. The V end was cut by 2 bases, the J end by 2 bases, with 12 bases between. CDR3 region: CASSQQYYGNTGELFF. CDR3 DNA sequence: TGCGCCAGCAGCCAACAATACTATGGCAACACCGGGGAGCTGTTTTTT.

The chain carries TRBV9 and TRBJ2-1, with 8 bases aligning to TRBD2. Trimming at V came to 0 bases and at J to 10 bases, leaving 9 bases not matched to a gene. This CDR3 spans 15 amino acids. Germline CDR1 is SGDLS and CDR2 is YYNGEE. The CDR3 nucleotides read TGTGCCAGCAGCGTAGCCGGGAGGGCTTTAGGCGAGCAGTTCTTC. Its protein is CASSVAGRALGEQFF.

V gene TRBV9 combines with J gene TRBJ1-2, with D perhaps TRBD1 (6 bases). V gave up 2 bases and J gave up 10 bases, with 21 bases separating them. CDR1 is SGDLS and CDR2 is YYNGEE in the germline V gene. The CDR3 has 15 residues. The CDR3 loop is CASSVRPGARSFYTF. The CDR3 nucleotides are TGTGCCAGCAGCGTTCGGCCAGGGGCCCGCTCTTTCTACACCTTC.

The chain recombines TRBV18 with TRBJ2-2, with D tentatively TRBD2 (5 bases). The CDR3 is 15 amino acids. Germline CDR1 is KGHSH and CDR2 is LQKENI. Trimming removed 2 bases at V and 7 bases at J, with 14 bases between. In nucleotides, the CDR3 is TGTGCCAGCTCACCAAGCGGCACATCACTCGGGGAGCTGTTTTTT. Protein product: CASSPSGTSLGELFF.

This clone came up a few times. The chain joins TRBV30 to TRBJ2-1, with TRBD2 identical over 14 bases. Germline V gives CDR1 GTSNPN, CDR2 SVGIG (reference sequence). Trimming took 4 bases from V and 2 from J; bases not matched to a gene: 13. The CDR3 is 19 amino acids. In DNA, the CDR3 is TGTGCCTGGACGCGCAGACTAGCGGGAGGGTGGGGGGCCTACAATGAGCAGTTCTTC. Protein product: CAWTRRLAGGWGAYNEQFF.

CDR3 region: CASSSEGIGLATNEKLFF. CDR3 in DNA: TGTGCCAGTTCCTCGGAGGGGATTGGGCTTGCAACTAATGAAAAACTGTTTTTT. The V call is TRBV19, the J call TRBJ1-4; maybe TRBD1 (5 bases). Germline CDR1 and CDR2: LNHDA and SQIVND (reference sequence). V was cut by 8 bases and J by 0 bases, with 22 bases left in between. The CDR3 spans 18 residues. Full variable domain (remainder filled in from reference TRBV19 and TRBJ1-4): DGGITQSPKYLFRKEGQNVTLSCEQNLNHDAMYWYRQDPGQGLRLIYYSQIVNDFQKGDIAEGYSVSREKKESFPLTVTSAQKNPTAFYLCASSSEGIGLATNEKLFFGSGTQLSVL.

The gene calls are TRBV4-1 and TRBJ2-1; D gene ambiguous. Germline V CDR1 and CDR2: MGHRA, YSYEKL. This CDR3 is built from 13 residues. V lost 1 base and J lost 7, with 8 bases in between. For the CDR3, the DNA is TGCGCCAGCAGCCAAGTAACTGGTAATGAGCAGTTCTTC. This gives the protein CASSQVTGNEQFF.

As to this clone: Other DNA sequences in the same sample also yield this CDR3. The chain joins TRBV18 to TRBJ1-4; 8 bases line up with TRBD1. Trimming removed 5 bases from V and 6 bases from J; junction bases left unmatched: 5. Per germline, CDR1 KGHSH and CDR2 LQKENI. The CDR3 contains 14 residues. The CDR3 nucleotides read TGTGCCAGCTCAGGTGGACAGGGAGATGAAAAACTGTTTTTT. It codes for CASSGGQGDEKLFF.

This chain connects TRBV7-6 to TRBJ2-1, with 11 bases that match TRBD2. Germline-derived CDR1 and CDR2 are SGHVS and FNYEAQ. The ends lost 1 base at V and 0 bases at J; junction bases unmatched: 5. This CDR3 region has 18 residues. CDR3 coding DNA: TGTGCCAGCAGCTTAGTAGCGGGAGGGCCAAGCTCCTACAATGAGCAGTTCTTC. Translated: CASSLVAGGPSSYNEQFF.

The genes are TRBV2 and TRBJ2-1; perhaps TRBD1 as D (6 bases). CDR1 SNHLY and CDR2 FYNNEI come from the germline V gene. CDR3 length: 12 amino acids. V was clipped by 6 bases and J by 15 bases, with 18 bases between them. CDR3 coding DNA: TGTGCCAGCAGCCTCTCAGGGGTTGTATGGTTCTTC. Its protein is CASSLSGVVWFF.

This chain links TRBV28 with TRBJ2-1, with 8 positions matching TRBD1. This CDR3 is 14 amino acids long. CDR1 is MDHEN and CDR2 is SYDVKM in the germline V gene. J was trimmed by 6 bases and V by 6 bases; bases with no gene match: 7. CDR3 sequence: CASRNLQGGNEQFF. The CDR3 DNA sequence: TGTGCCAGCAGAAACCTACAGGGGGGCAATGAGCAGTTCTTC.

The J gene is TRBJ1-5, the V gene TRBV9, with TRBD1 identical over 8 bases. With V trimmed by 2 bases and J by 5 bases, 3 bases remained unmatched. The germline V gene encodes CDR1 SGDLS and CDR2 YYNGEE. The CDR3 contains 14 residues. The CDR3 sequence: CASSVSGGDQPQHF. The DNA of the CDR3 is TGTGCCAGCAGCGTGTCAGGGGGCGATCAGCCCCAGCATTTT.